The 21 T cell receptor beta chains below were found in one sample sequenced in a study of T-cell reconstitution after alpha-beta-depleted transplantation in children. Preparation of the TCRbeta library involved a method that used unique molecular identifiers. TCRdb itself ran the PCR reads through MiXCR, one entry per CDR3 protein. The table shows roughly 400,000 distinct CDR3 sequences, with 43% occurring only once. Sequencing was performed on PBMCs, taken before TCRalphabeta/CD19-depleted stem cell transplant. The receptors derive from a girl aged 2 to 9 with aplastic anemia, due to receive a stem cell transplant.

V is TRBV27 and J is TRBJ2-7; 10 bases line up with TRBD1. The germline V gene has CDR1 MNHEY and CDR2 SMNVEV (reference sequence). CDR3 size: 16 residues. The ends lost 6 bases at V and 6 bases at J; junction bases unmatched: 14. The DNA for the CDR3 is TGTGCCAGCAGCCCAGGGACAGGGGCCCCCCTACGCGAGCAGTACTTC. Translation: CASSPGTGAPLREQYF.

The J gene is TRBJ1-1, the V gene TRBV29-1; possible D gene TRBD1, 5 bases. The CDR3 is made up of 14 amino acids. The V gene's germline CDR1 is SQVTM and CDR2 ANQGSEA. Trimming took off 6 bases at V and 1 base at J, with 15 bases between the two ends. In DNA, the CDR3 is TGCAGCGTAGAAATTGCCGGGACGAACACTGAAGCTTTCTTT. As protein: CSVEIAGTNTEAFF.

The CDR3 region is CASSLAYGTENQPQHF. For the CDR3, the DNA is TGTGCCAGCAGCTTGGCCTACGGGACAGAGAATCAGCCCCAGCATTTT. The rearrangement links TRBV5-8 to TRBJ1-5, with TRBD1 matching 7 bases. The CDR3 extends over 16 amino acids. The J segment lost 4 bases and the V segment lost 0 bases, leaving 7 bases of the junction unmatched. The germline V gene encodes CDR1 SGHTS and CDR2 YDEGEE.

V is TRBV11-2 and J is TRBJ2-7; D might be TRBD1 (6 bases). The CDR3 contains 15 residues. Germline V CDR1 and CDR2: SGHAT, FQNNGV. The germline V and J ends were trimmed by 0 bases and 4 bases, with 13 bases remaining between them. The CDR3 spells CASSLEGSGAYEQYF. DNA of the CDR3: TGTGCCAGCAGCTTAGAGGGGTCAGGGGCGTACGAGCAGTACTTC.

This sequence joins TRBV30 and TRBJ2-1; TRBD2 agrees at 8 bases. CDR1 and CDR2 (germline): GTSNPN, SVGIG (reference sequence). CDR3 size: 15 residues. V was pared by 3 bases and J by 6 bases, with 10 bases of the junction left unmatched. In DNA form, the CDR3 reads TGTGCCTGGAGGACCGGACTAGCTCCGTCCAATGAGCAGTTCTTC. The encoded protein is CAWRTGLAPSNEQFF.

The chain links TRBV27 to TRBJ1-6; 10 bases agree with TRBD1. The CDR3 extends over 16 amino acids. From germline, CDR1 is MNHEY and CDR2 SMNVEV (reference sequence). The V and J ends lost 8 bases and 9 bases, in that order; junction bases with no gene match: 13. The CDR3 spells CASRMTGGALSSPLHF. The CDR3 nucleotides are TGTGCCAGCCGTATGACAGGGGGCGCGTTGAGTTCACCCCTCCACTTT.

The chain recombines TRBV5-1 with TRBJ2-5; D ambiguous. CDR3 length equals 14 residues. Trimming took off 3 bases at V and 3 bases at J, with 12 bases between the two ends. Germline CDR1 is SGHRS and CDR2 is YFSETQ. The CDR3 loop is CASSSTPGEETQYF. CDR3 sequence (DNA): TGCGCCAGCAGCTCGACGCCTGGGGAAGAGACCCAGTACTTC.

The chain uses TRBV20-1 and TRBJ2-7, with 9 bases identical to TRBD2. The germline gives CDR1 DFQATT, CDR2 SNEGSKA (reference sequence). CDR3 length equals 14 residues. Germline trimming cut 0 bases from V and 4 bases from J; bases unmatched to any gene: 4. As DNA, the CDR3 is TGCAGTGCTAGAGATGGCGGGGGGGCTTACGAGCAGTACTTC. It specifies CSARDGGGAYEQYF.

The V call is TRBV24-1, the J call TRBJ2-1; no firm D call. The V end was cut by 5 bases, the J end by 0 bases, with 10 bases between. Germline V gene data show CDR1 as KGHDR and CDR2 as SFDVKD. CDR3 size: 15 residues. CDR3 DNA sequence: TGTGCCACCAGTGGGGCGGAGAGCTCCTACAATGAGCAGTTCTTC. It yields the protein CATSGAESSYNEQFF.

This rearrangement joins TRBV5-1 to TRBJ1-4; perhaps TRBD1 as D (6 bases). The CDR3 sequence is 14 residues long. V was pared by 4 bases and J by 0 bases, with 7 bases between. Germline CDR1 reads SGHRS; CDR2 reads YFSETQ. CDR3 residues: CASSAGATNEKLFF. The CDR3 nucleotides read TGCGCCAGCAGCGCAGGGGCAACTAATGAAAAACTGTTTTTT.

This clonotype was detected many times. The chain employs TRBV29-1 and TRBJ1-5; D unresolved. The CDR3 spans 13 residues. CDR1 and CDR2 from the germline V gene are SQVTM and ANQGSEA. The V and J ends lost 7 bases and 1 base respectively, with 11 bases between them. The CDR3 spells CSALIGSNQPQHF. The CDR3 coding sequence is TGCAGCGCCCTGATTGGGAGCAATCAGCCCCAGCATTTT. The variable domain in full, with the rest retrieved from reference TRBV29-1 and TRBJ1-5, is SAVISQKPSRDICQRGTSLTIQCQVDSQVTMMFWYRQQPGQSLTLIATANQGSEATYESGFVIDKFPISRPNLTFSTLTVSNMSPEDSSIYLCSALIGSNQPQHFGDGTRLSIL.

This chain connects TRBV5-1 to TRBJ2-2; D might be TRBD1 or TRBD2, each matching 5 bases. The germline gives CDR1 SGHRS, CDR2 YFSETQ. CDR3 length: 13 amino acids. V was cut by 4 bases and J by 5 bases, with 9 bases left in between. CDR3 protein: CASSPWGTGELFF. In DNA, the CDR3 is TGCGCCAGCAGCCCATGGGGGACCGGGGAGCTGTTTTTT.

The chain employs TRBV28 and TRBJ2-7; D ambiguous. The V and J ends lost 2 bases and 2 bases respectively, with 7 bases between them. CDR1 and CDR2 from the germline V gene are MDHEN and SYDVKM. The CDR3 is made up of 13 amino acids. CDR3 bases: TGTGCCAGCAGTTTACCACCTACCTACGAGCAGTACTTC. It encodes CASSLPPTYEQYF.

The V call is TRBV7-2, the J call TRBJ2-1; tentative D call: TRBD1 (5 bases). Per germline, CDR1 SGHTA and CDR2 FQGNSA. V lost 2 bases and J lost 2, with 10 bases in between. The CDR3 is 15 residues long. CDR3 sequence (DNA): TGTGCCAGCAGCTTAAATTGGGGCGCCTACAATGAGCAGTTCTTC. This sequence encodes CASSLNWGAYNEQFF.

This clonotype was seen only a few times. V gene TRBV21-1 combines with J gene TRBJ2-3; no check of the table's D call, TRBD2, against the DNA was made. TRBV21-1 has pseudogene status. The CDR3 length is 16 residues. CDR3 nucleotide sequence: TGTGCCAGCAGCTTAAAGACTAGCCATAGCACAGATACGCAGTATTTT. It is translated as CASSLKTSHSTDTQYF.

Comment on this clonotype: A read error may explain this, as a much larger clone is one base away. This chain links TRBV3-1 with TRBJ2-7; perhaps TRBD1 as D (6 bases). The CDR3 is made up of 15 amino acids. Germline lookup yields CDR1 LGHDT and CDR2 YNNKEL (reference sequence). Here the CDR3 DNA reads TGTCCCAGCAGCCGCGACCCCAGGGGCTCCTACGAGCAGTACTTC. It is translated as CPSSRDPRGSYEQYF.

The sample holds many counts of this clonotype. This chain connects TRBV27 to TRBJ2-6; D is undetermined. The ends were cut back, 6 bases at V and 4 bases at J, with 13 bases in the middle. CDR3 length: 15 residues. Germline assignment: CDR1 MNHEY and CDR2 SMNVEV (reference sequence). In DNA, the CDR3 is TGTGCCAGCAGCCCTTGGGAAGCCGGGGCCAACGTCCTGACTTTC. Translating gives CASSPWEAGANVLTF.

This chain connects TRBV12-3 or TRBV12-4 to TRBJ1-1, with D possibly TRBD1 on 5 matching bases. V was pared by 9 bases and J by 0 bases, with 11 bases between. The CDR3 contains 13 residues. The CDR3 region is CASGREMNTEAFF. The CDR3, as DNA: TGTGCCAGTGGCAGGGAGATGAACACTGAAGCTTTCTTT.

This clonotype was counted once. V gene TRBV7-6 combines with J gene TRBJ1-4, with a weak D call TRBD1 (5 bases). The germline V gene has CDR1 SGHVS and CDR2 FNYEAQ. The length of the CDR3 is 14 residues. V lost 1 base and J 7 bases, leaving 10 bases between the germline ends. CDR3 amino acids: CASSLGGAAEKLFF. The CDR3 DNA sequence: TGTGCCAGCAGCTTAGGGGGCGCCGCTGAAAAACTGTTTTTT.

This chain uses TRBV29-1 with TRBJ2-3; D not certain. V was shortened by 0 bases and J by 0 bases, with 7 bases between the two germline ends. The CDR3 is 14 amino acids. Germline-derived CDR1 and CDR2 are SQVTM and ANQGSEA. The DNA for the CDR3 is TGCAGCGTTGAAGATCGAGGCAGCACAGATACGCAGTATTTT. It is translated as CSVEDRGSTDTQYF.

This chain uses TRBV5-1 with TRBJ1-2; maybe TRBD1 (5 bases). V was pared by 4 bases and J by 2 bases, with 15 bases between. Per the germline V gene, CDR1 is SGHRS and CDR2 is YFSETQ. The CDR3 is 15 amino acids. The CDR3 region is CASSLKLGDNYGYTF. DNA for the CDR3: TGCGCCAGCAGCCTCAAACTCGGGGACAACTATGGCTACACCTTC.